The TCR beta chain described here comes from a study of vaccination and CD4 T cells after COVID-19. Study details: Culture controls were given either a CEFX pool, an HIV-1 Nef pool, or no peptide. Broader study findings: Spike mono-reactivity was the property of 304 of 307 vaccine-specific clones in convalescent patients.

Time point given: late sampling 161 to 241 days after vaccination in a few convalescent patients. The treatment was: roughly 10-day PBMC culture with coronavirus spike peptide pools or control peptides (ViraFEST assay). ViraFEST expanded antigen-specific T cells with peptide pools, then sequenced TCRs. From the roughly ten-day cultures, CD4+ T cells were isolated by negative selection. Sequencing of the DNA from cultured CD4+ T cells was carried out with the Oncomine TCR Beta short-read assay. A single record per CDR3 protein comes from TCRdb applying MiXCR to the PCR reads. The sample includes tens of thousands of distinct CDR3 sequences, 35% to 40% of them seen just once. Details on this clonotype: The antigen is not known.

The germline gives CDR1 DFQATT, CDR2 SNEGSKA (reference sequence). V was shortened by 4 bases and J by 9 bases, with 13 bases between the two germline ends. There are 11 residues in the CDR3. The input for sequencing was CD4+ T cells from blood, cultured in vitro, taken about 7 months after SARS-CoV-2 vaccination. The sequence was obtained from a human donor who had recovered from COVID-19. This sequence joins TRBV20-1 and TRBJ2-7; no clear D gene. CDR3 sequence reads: CSAKRRQGQYF. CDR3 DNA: TGCAGTGCTAAGCGCCGACAAGGGCAGTACTTC.